The present TCR beta chain was sequenced within a study of neurological immune-mediated disorders. The CDR3 loop spans 14 amino acids. The V and J ends lost 5 bases and 4 bases, in that order; junction bases with no gene match: 7. The time point was: longitudinal time-point 1 (baseline). The unsorted libraries were prepared from 2 million PBMCs (stored at -80 C). This clonotype occurred many times. The antigen is undetermined. cDNA synthesis was performed by 5'RACE with 10-nucleotide random UMIs. TCRdb re-called the 5' RACE reads through MiXCR, storing one row per CDR3 protein. The table includes tens of thousands of distinct CDR3 sequences, around 3.1% detected once. Whole-study results and caveats: It was HTLV-1-associated myelopathy that showed the most TCR clonal expansion, while multiple sclerosis showed the least, falling below healthy controls. CDR3 amino acid sequences of expanded clones were not shared across subjects, a result suggesting private repertoires in all groups.

V usage is TRBV12-3 or TRBV12-4 and J usage is TRBJ2-7; 8 bases fit TRBD1. The sample consisted of PBMCs. The sequence was obtained from a woman aged 55-70 years with multiple sclerosis. CDR3 nucleotides: TGTGCCAGCAGTGTCTCACAGGGGGTTTACGAGCAGTACTTC. The encoded protein is CASSVSQGVYEQYF.